This T cell receptor beta chain was sequenced for a study of read filtering for tumor transcriptome and immune sequencing. As for the study in general: After DNase treatment, RNA was made into whole-transcriptome libraries. IR-seq gave about 4.05 to 11 million TCR reads per sample; RNA-seq gave roughly 75 to 1,300.

This clonotype has a count of ten or more. What it binds is not known. Regarding the study as a whole: The sorted CD138-negative fraction was a mixed bone marrow immune population, not purified T cells. Approximately 82% of IR-seq clonotypes had one read, totaling around 3.4% of reads; RNA-seq: approximately 75% and 45%.

The ends were cut back, 0 bases at V and 8 bases at J, with 12 bases in the middle. Germline CDR1 reads SGHRS; CDR2 reads YFSETQ. This CDR3 comprises 14 residues. From about 400 ng of RNA, a library with molecular barcoded alpha/delta and beta/gamma adaptors was made. TCRdb ran MiXCR on the reads and lists one entry per CDR3 protein. The sample consists of tens of thousands of distinct CDR3 sequences, roughly a fifth of them appearing once. This TCR came from a donor aged 40 or older with multiple myeloma. This chain uses TRBV5-1 with TRBJ2-1; the D is unclear. The sample comprised a population of CD138-negative cells sorted from bone marrow. The CDR3, as DNA: TGCGCCAGCAGCTTGGGACCTTCGCCGGATGAGCAGTTCTTC. This codes for CASSLGPSPDEQFF.